The entry below describes one T cell receptor (beta chain). This sample is part of a study of blood T cell repertoires in COVID-19. Data came from immunoSEQ multiplex PCR; TCRdb stores just in-frame clones and leaves some out. The sample has roughly 250,000 clones, about 91% seen once. The sequence derives from a middle-aged woman with acute COVID-19. Sequenced material: PBMCs or T cells enriched from blood (not recorded which).

The CDR3 nucleotides read TGTGCCAGCAGTTACTCGGAGGGGATCGGCTATGGCTACACCTTC. It codes for CASSYSEGIGYGYTF. The chain is built from TRBV6-5 and TRBJ1-2, with TRBD1 as a possible D gene (5 bases). This CDR3 has 15 amino acids. In germline, CDR1 is MNHEY, CDR2 SVGAGI. With 0 bases removed from V and 4 bases from J, the gap between germline ends came to 12 bases.